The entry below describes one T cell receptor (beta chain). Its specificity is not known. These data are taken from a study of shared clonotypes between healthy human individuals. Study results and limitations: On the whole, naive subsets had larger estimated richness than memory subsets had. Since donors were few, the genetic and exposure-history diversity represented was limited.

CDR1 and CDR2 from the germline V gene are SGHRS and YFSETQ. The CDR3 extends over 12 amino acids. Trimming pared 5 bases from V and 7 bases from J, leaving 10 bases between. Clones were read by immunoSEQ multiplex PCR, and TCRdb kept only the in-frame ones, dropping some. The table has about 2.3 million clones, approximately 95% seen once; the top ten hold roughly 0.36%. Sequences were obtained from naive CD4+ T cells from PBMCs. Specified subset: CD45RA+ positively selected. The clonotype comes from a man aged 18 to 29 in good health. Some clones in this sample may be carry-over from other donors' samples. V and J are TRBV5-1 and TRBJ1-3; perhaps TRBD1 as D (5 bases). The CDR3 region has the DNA TGCGCCAGCAGTCGGGACCGGAACACCATATATTTT. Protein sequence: CASSRDRNTIYF.